This passage covers 10 T cell receptor beta chains from one sample sequenced in a study of T cell repertoires in cytomegalovirus infection. Using its own MiXCR run on the reads, TCRdb lists one record per CDR3 protein. The sample carries roughly 760,000 distinct CDR3 sequences, 35% to 40% recorded once. The sequenced sample consisted of PBMCs. These receptors were obtained from a human donor in good health (CMV status not recorded). Some clones in this sample may be carry-over from other donors' samples.

As DNA, the CDR3 is TGTGCCTGGAGTGGGGATTTTATGGACACTGAAGCTTTCTTT. Translation gives CAWSGDFMDTEAFF. The V gene is TRBV30, the J gene TRBJ1-1; no clear D gene. Germline V lookup: CDR1 GTSNPN, CDR2 SVGIG (reference sequence). V was clipped by 1 base and J by 3 bases, with 12 bases between them. The CDR3 length is 14 residues.

The chain links TRBV7-9 to TRBJ2-7; D perhaps matches TRBD2 (5 bases). This CDR3 contains 16 residues. Germline V gene data show CDR1 as SEHNR and CDR2 as FQNEAQ (reference sequence). Trimming stripped 1 base from V and 4 bases from J, with 17 bases between. The CDR3 DNA sequence: TGTGCCAGCAGCTTAGTTTCCGCTTTGCGGACTTACGAGCAGTACTTC. It translates to CASSLVSALRTYEQYF. Full variable domain (remainder filled in from reference TRBV7-9 and TRBJ2-7): DTGVSQNPRHKITKRGQNVTFRCDPISEHNRLYWYRQTLGQGPEFLTYFQNEAQLEKSRLLSDRFSAERPKGSFSTLEIQRTEQGDSAMYLCASSLVSALRTYEQYFGPGTRLTVT.

The chain is built from TRBV6-6 and TRBJ2-7, with D unresolved. The CDR3 contains 11 residues. CDR1 MNHNY and CDR2 SVGAGI come from the germline V gene (reference sequence). Trimming left V 0 bases short and J 7 bases short, with 4 bases between. The CDR3, as DNA: TGTGCCAGCAGTTACTCGGAAGAGCAGTACTTC. Amino acid sequence: CASSYSEEQYF.

This clonotype was counted between two and nine times. V is TRBV7-9 and J is TRBJ2-7; D is ambiguous. V lost 1 base to trimming and J lost 4 bases, with 23 bases between them. The CDR3 sequence is 18 residues long. Germline V gives CDR1 SEHNR, CDR2 FQNEAQ (reference sequence). The CDR3 sequence is CASSLVVSFGITCYEQYF. CDR3 DNA sequence: TGTGCCAGCAGCTTAGTTGTTTCGTTCGGCATCACCTGTTACGAGCAGTACTTC.

This clonotype has a count of ten or more. The rearrangement uses TRBV7-2 and TRBJ1-1; D is possibly TRBD1 (5 bases). CDR1 SGHTA and CDR2 FQGNSA come from the germline V gene. The V end was cut by 2 bases, the J end by 1 base, with 11 bases between. The CDR3 runs 15 residues. CDR3 sequence (DNA): TGTGCCAGCAGCTTATTATGGGGCGCGAACACTGAAGCTTTCTTT. Its protein is CASSLLWGANTEAFF.

This chain links TRBV6-2 or TRBV6-3 with TRBJ1-1, with no clear D. Germline CDR1 is MNHEY and CDR2 is SVGEGT. CDR3 size: 14 residues. The V and J ends lost 6 bases and 6 bases respectively, with 17 bases between them. CDR3 sequence: CASRKKGALPEAFF. CDR3 DNA sequence: TGTGCCAGCAGAAAAAAGGGAGCGCTCCCTGAAGCTTTCTTT.

This clonotype has at least ten counts. The rearrangement joins TRBV7-2 to TRBJ1-2; D is perhaps TRBD1 (6 bases). The germline V gene encodes CDR1 SGHTA and CDR2 FQGNSA. V lost 5 bases, J lost 3 bases, and 13 bases lay in between. The CDR3 spans 14 residues. The CDR3 loop is CASSITGLDYGYTF. The CDR3 nucleotides read TGTGCCAGCAGCATTACAGGGCTCGACTATGGCTACACCTTC.

CDR3: CASSRPSKYEQFF. The CDR3 nucleotides are TGTGCCAGTAGTAGACCTAGCAAATACGAGCAGTTCTTC. This sequence joins TRBV19 and TRBJ2-1, with D possibly matching TRBD2 (5 bases). The CDR3 is 13 amino acids. Trimming removed 4 bases at V and 10 bases at J, with 14 bases between. Germline CDR1 and CDR2: LNHDA and SQIVND (reference sequence). The full variable domain, completed using reference TRBV19 and TRBJ2-1, is DGGITQSPKYLFRKEGQNVTLSCEQNLNHDAMYWYRQDPGQGLRLIYYSQIVNDFQKGDIAEGYSVSREKKESFPLTVTSAQKNPTAFYLCASSRPSKYEQFFGPGTRLTVL.

This clonotype came up a few times. The chain recombines TRBV19 with TRBJ1-1; no reliable D call. V gave up 5 bases and J gave up 3 bases, with 10 bases separating them. This CDR3 contains 13 residues. The germline V gene has CDR1 LNHDA and CDR2 SQIVND (reference sequence). For the CDR3, the DNA is TGTGCCAGTAGTCCCGAAGTGGACACTGAAGCTTTCTTT. Protein product: CASSPEVDTEAFF.

The chain has TRBV6-1 and TRBJ2-1, with 11 bases aligning to TRBD1. This CDR3 is built from 15 residues. V was clipped by 3 bases and J by 9 bases; unmatched bases: 7. Germline CDR1 and CDR2: MNHNS and SASEGT. The CDR3, as DNA: TGTGCCAGCAGTGATACGGGACAGGGGGACGTTGAGCAGTTCTTC. Encoded protein: CASSDTGQGDVEQFF.